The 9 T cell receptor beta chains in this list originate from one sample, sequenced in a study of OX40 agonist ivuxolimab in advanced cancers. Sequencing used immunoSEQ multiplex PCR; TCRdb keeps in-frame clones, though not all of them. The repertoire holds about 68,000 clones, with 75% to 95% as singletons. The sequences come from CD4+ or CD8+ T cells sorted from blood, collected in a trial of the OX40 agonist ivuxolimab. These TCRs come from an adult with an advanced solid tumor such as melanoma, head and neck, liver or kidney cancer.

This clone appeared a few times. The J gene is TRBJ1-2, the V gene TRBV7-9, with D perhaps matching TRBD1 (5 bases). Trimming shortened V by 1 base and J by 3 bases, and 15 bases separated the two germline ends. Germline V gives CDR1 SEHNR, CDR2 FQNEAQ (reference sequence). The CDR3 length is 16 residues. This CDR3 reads CASSLEWGDGDYGYTF. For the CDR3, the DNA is TGTGCCAGCAGCTTAGAATGGGGGGACGGCGACTATGGCTACACCTTC.

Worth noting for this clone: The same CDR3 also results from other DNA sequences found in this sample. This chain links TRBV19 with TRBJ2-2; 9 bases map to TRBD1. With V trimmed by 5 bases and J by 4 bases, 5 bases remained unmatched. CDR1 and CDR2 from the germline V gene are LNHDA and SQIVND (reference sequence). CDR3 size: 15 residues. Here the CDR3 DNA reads TGTGCCAGTAGTTTGGGACAGGGAGGCACCGGGGAGCTGTTTTTT. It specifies CASSLGQGGTGELFF.

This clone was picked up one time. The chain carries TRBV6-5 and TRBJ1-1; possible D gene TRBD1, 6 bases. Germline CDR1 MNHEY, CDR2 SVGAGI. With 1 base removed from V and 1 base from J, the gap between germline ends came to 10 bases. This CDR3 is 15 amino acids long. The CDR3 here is CASSYFAGANTEAFF. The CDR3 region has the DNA TGTGCCAGCAGTTACTTTGCAGGGGCGAACACTGAAGCTTTCTTT.

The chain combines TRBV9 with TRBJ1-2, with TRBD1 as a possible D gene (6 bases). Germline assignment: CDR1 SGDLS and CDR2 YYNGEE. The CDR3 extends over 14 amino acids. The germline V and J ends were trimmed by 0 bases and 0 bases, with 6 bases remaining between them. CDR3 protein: CASSVGQANYGYTF. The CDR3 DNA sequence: TGTGCCAGCAGCGTAGGACAGGCTAACTATGGCTACACCTTC. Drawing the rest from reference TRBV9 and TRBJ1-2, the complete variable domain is DSGVTQTPKHLITATGQRVTLRCSPRSGDLSVYWYQQSLDQGLQFLIQYYNGEERAKGNILERFSAQQFPDLHSELNLSSLELGDSALYFCASSVGQANYGYTFGSGTRLTVV.

The CDR3 DNA reads as TGTGCCAGCAGTTCAATGACTAGCGGGAGGCAAGAGACCCAGTACTTC. Translated, it gives CASSSMTSGRQETQYF. The chain couples TRBV27 to TRBJ2-5; 13 bases map to TRBD2. The germline V gene has CDR1 MNHEY and CDR2 SMNVEV (reference sequence). CDR3 length equals 16 residues. The junction had 4 bases not matched to a gene; V was cut back by 4 bases and J by 2 bases.

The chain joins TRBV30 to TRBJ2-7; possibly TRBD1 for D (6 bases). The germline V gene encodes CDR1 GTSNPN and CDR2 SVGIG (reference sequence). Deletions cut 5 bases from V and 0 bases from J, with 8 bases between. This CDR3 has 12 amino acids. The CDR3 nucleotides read TGTGCCTGGTCAGGGGCCTCCTACGAGCAGTACTTC. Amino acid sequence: CAWSGASYEQYF.

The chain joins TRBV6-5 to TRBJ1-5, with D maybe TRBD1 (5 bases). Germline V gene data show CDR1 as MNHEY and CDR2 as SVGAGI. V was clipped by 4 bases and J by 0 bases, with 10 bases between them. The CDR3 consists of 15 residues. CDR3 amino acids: CASSSRVGSNQPQHF. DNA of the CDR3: TGTGCCAGCAGTTCCAGGGTGGGTAGCAATCAGCCCCAGCATTTT.

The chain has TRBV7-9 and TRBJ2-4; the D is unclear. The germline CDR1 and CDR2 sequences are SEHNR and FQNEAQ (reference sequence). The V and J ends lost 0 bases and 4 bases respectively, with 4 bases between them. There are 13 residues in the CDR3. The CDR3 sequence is CASSLALKNIQYF. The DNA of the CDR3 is TGTGCCAGCAGCTTAGCGTTGAAAAACATTCAGTACTTC.

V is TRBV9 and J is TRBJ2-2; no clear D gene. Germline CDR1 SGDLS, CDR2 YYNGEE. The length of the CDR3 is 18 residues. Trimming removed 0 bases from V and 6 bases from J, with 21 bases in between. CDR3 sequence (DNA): TGTGCCAGCAGCGTAGTAGTTTCAGAGTTGGATGAGGCCGGGGAGCTGTTTTTT. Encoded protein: CASSVVVSELDEAGELFF.